This entry lists 6 T cell receptor beta chains sequenced from one sample in a study of cytomegalovirus exposure and HLA in healthy donors. Assay: immunoSEQ multiplex PCR; the TCRdb copy retains only in-frame clones and omits some. This table holds 130,000 or so clones, approximately 92% found once. The sequenced sample consisted of PBMCs. The receptors were sampled from a woman aged 18 to 35 in good health and CMV-seropositive.

V is TRBV30 and J is TRBJ1-1, with a weak D call TRBD1 (6 bases). CDR3 length equals 13 residues. Germline CDR1 reads GTSNPN; CDR2 reads SVGIG (reference sequence). The V end lost 4 bases, the J end lost 1 base, and 10 bases lay between the germline ends. The CDR3 coding sequence is TGTGCCTGGAATAGCAGGGGGAACACTGAAGCTTTCTTT. Protein: CAWNSRGNTEAFF.

J is TRBJ1-1 and V is TRBV6-6; TRBD1 might be the D (6 bases). This CDR3 spans 13 amino acids. Germline CDR1 reads MNHNY; CDR2 reads SVGAGI (reference sequence). V was shortened by 5 bases and J by 0 bases, with 7 bases between the two germline ends. CDR3 coding DNA: TGTGCCAGCAGTCAGGGGATGAACACTGAAGCTTTCTTT. Protein product: CASSQGMNTEAFF.

This rearrangement joins TRBV5-6 to TRBJ1-5; 10 positions match TRBD1. CDR1 and CDR2 from the germline V gene are SGHDT and YYEEEE. After removal of 0 bases from V and 9 bases from J, the junction contained 3 bases not matched to a gene. The CDR3 consists of 14 residues. In nucleotides, the CDR3 is TGTGCCAGCAGCTTGGGACAGGGGGCGAGGCCCCAGCATTTT. Its translation is CASSLGQGARPQHF.

This clone has only one observation. The chain has TRBV13 and TRBJ2-7; 13 bases match TRBD2. The CDR3 runs 18 residues. With V trimmed by 3 bases and J by 5 bases, 13 bases remained unmatched. CDR1 and CDR2 (germline): PRHDT, FYEKMQ (reference sequence). The CDR3 sequence is CASSFRLAGGPFFHEQYF. The CDR3 DNA is TGTGCCAGCAGCTTCCGACTAGCGGGGGGTCCTTTCTTCCACGAGCAGTACTTC.

The V and J genes are TRBV5-1 and TRBJ2-7, with 11 bases identical to TRBD1. This CDR3 is built from 16 residues. The trim removed 4 bases at V and 0 bases at J, leaving 6 bases unmatched. In germline, CDR1 is SGHRS, CDR2 YFSETQ. CDR3 region: CASSPGGTGGSYEQYF. Written as DNA, the CDR3 is TGCGCCAGCAGCCCTGGCGGGACAGGGGGCTCCTACGAGCAGTACTTC.

The J gene is TRBJ2-1, the V gene TRBV6-1, with D unclear. Germline V gives CDR1 MNHNS, CDR2 SASEGT. This CDR3 comprises 11 residues. Trimming removed 8 bases from V and 10 bases from J, with 12 bases in between. CDR3 amino acids: CASDRVGEQFF. The CDR3 coding sequence is TGTGCCAGCGATAGAGTGGGCGAGCAGTTCTTC.